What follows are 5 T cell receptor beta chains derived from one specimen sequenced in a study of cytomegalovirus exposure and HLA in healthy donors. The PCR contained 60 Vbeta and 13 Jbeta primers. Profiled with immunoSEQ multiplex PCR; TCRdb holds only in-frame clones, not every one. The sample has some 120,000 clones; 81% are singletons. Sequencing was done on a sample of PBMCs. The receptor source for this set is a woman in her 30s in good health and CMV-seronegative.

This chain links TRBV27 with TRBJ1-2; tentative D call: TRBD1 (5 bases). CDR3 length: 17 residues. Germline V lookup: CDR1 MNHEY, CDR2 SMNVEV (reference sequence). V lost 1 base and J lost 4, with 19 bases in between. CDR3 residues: CASSLLERGRVGYGYTF. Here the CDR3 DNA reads TGTGCCAGCAGTTTATTAGAAAGGGGCAGGGTGGGCTATGGCTACACCTTC.

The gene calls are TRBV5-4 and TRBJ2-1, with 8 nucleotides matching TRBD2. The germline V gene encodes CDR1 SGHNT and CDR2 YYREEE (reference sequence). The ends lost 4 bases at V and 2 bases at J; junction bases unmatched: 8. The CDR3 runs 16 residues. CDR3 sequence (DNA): TGTGCCAGCAGCCCAACCGGGACTAGAGCCTACAATGAGCAGTTCTTC. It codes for CASSPTGTRAYNEQFF. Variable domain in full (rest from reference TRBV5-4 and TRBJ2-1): ETGVTQSPTHLIKTRGQQVTLRCSSQSGHNTVSWYQQALGQGPQFIFQYYREEENGRGNFPPRFSGLQFPNYSSELNVNALELDDSALYLCASSPTGTRAYNEQFFGPGTRLTVL.

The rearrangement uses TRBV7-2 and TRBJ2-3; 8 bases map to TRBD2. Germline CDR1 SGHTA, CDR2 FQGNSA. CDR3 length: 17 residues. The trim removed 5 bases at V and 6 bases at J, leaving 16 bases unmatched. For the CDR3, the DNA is TGTGCCAGCAGCCCGGGGATCGCGGGAGGCCTTTTTGATACGCAGTATTTT. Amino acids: CASSPGIAGGLFDTQYF.

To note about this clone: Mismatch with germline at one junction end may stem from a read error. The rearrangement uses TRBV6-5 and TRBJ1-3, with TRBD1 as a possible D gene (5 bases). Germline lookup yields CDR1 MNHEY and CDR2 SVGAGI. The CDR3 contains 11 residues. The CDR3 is CATRGGNTIYF. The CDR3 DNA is TGCGCGACTAGGGGAGGAAACACCATATATTTT.

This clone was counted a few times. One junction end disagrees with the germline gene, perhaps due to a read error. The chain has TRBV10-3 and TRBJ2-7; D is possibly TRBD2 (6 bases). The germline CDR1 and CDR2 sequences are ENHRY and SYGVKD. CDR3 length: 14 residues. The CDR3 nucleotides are TGTGCCACCAGTGGGTCTAGCGCCCTTTACGAGCAGTACTTC. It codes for CATSGSSALYEQYF.